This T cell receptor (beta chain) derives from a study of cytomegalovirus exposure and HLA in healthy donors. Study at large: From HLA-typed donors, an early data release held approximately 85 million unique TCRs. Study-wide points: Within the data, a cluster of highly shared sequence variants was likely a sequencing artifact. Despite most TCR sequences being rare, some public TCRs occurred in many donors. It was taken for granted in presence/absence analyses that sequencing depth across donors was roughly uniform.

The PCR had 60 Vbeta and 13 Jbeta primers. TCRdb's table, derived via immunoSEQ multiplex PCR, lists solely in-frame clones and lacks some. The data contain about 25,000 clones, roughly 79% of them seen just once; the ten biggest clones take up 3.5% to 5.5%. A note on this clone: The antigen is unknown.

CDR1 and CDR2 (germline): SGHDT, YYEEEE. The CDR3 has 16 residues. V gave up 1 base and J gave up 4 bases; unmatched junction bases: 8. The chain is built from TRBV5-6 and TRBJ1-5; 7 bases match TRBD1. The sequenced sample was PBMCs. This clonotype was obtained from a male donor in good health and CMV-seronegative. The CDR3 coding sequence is TGTGCCAGCAGCTTGAGTTGGGGACAGCAAAATCAGCCCCAGCATTTT. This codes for CASSLSWGQQNQPQHF.